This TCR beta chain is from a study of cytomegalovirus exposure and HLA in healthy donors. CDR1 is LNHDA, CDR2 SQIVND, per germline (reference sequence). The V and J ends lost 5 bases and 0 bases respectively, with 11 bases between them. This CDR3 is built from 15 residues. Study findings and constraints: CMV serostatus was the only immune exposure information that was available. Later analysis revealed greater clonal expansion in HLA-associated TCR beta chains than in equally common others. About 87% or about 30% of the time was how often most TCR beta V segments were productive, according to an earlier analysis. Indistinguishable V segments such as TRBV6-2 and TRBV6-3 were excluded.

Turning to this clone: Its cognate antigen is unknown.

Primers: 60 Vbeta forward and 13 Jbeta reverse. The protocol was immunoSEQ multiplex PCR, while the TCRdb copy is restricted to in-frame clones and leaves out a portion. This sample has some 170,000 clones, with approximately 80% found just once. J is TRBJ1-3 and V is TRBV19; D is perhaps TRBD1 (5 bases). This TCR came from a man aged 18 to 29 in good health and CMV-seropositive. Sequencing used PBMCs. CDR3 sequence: CASSATGDSGNTIYF. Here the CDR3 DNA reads TGTGCCAGTAGTGCTACAGGAGACTCTGGAAACACCATATATTTT. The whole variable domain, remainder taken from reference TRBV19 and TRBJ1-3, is DGGITQSPKYLFRKEGQNVTLSCEQNLNHDAMYWYRQDPGQGLRLIYYSQIVNDFQKGDIAEGYSVSREKKESFPLTVTSAQKNPTAFYLCASSATGDSGNTIYFGEGSWLTVV.